This entry is about one T cell receptor beta chain. The antigen it binds to is not known. No base quality values were provided; no much bigger clone lies one nucleotide off. The data originate from a study of shared T cell receptors in the human thymus (dated by TCRdb to about 2021). A note on the overall study: The study examined how self-reactive, shared T-cell receptor alpha chains are generated in the human thymus.

The protocol used for the library was the immunoSEQ multiplex PCR assay. TCRdb took this table from immuneACCESS and kept in-frame rearrangements with V and J called. Such tables lack part of the clones; where checked against another copy, unresolved V genes explain under half of the gap, and the rest is unexplained. The sample table shows fewer than 700,000 clones, and over 75% are seen once. The ten top clones hold 0.0095% to 0.013% of the sample. V has 3 bases trimmed and J has 3 bases trimmed; junction bases matching no gene number 8. The CDR1 and CDR2 encoded by the germline V gene are SGDLS and YYNGEE. The CDR3 holds 17 amino acids from the cysteine to the phenylalanine. The entry retains the CDR3 DNA only, 51 bases that are in frame from base 1. The sample was also linked to a second study, of human thymus T cells. The second study's authors report: Immunologically healthy infants undergoing open corrective cardiac surgery for congenital heart defects in Finland were used as donors. The thymus tissue came from surgical resects taken out during corrective cardiac surgery. Usage of V and J gene segments appeared to be biased in both the thymic and the peripheral blood repertoires. The related research found that thymic TCR repertoires overlapped highly between unrelated individuals. The study characterized TCR alpha and beta repertoires from eight infant thymus samples and a few related peripheral blood samples. The infant donors were about 7 to 250 days old, and the cohort included five to seven males and two females. Thymocytes were freed from the tissue by mechanical means and kept at -70 degrees C as pellets of roughly 8.5-30 million cells. A QIAsymphony instrument was used to extract genomic DNA from frozen cell pellets. Using the immunoSEQ multiplex PCR assay, the TCRB and TCRAD loci were amplified from a standardized quantity of quality-controlled genomic DNA. The V(D)J region was spanned by amplicons of a length sufficient to cover the CDR3 and to identify V and J genes. The commercial immunoSEQ service was used to sequence amplicons on an Illumina platform. Primer bias and sequencing errors were corrected using previously described methods, and TCRAD and TCRB definitions followed the IMGT database. The repertoires were analysed using immunoSEQ Analyzer 3.0 and VDJTools for basic statistics, V/J segment usage, diversity estimates, rarefaction and pairwise overlap. Chao1, ChaoE, Efron-Thisted, Shannon and inverse Simpson indices were used to estimate diversity, which was also estimated on datasets down-sampled to the smallest sample. For repertoire overlap, CDR3 nucleotide sequence, V gene and J gene had to match strictly, and clustering was done by Jaccard-based multidimensional scaling. Thymus samples yielded on average around 800,000 unique TCRB clonotypes, compared with 80,000 to 85,000 from blood samples.

The sample comprised thymocytes. This sequence was found in a boy under two years old with a congenital heart defect. Donor details come from another sample of the same person, matched by shared clones. Recombination joined TRBV9 with TRBJ2-1; the junction holds 11 bases that match TRBD2. The DNA is TGTGCCAGCAGCGGGGGACTAGCGGACACCCTCTACAATGAGCAGTTCTTC. Its translation is CASSGGLADTLYNEQFF.